These 6 T cell receptor beta chains were all obtained from the same sample, sequenced in a study of CD8 T cells in ankylosing spondylitis. Via MiXCR, TCRdb re-called the 5' RACE reads, giving one row per CDR3 protein. The sample shows approximately 340,000 distinct CDR3 sequences, approximately 14% of them seen only once. The sequencing sample was made of blood, either unsorted or a sorted T cell fraction (not recorded which). The origin of the receptors is a male donor with ankylosing spondylitis or in good health (not recorded which).

The chain is built from TRBV15 and TRBJ2-7; 7 bases fit TRBD2. Germline lookup yields CDR1 LNHNV and CDR2 YYDKDF (reference sequence). The CDR3 extends over 15 amino acids. Trimming took 1 base from V and 1 from J; bases not matched to a gene: 4. The CDR3 loop reads CATSRGLGLSYEQYF. The CDR3 DNA sequence: TGTGCCACCAGCAGAGGCCTGGGACTATCCTACGAGCAGTACTTC.

The chain links TRBV7-8 to TRBJ2-1, with a tentative D call TRBD2 (7 bases). V was cut by 7 bases and J by 4 bases, with 20 bases left in between. The CDR3 sequence is 16 residues long. Germline loops: CDR1 SGHVS, CDR2 FQNEAQ. The CDR3 reads CASNAQGRGPYNEQFF. CDR3 DNA: TGTGCCAGCAACGCTCAGGGGCGGGGGCCTTACAATGAGCAGTTCTTC.

The rearrangement joins TRBV5-1 to TRBJ2-7; possibly TRBD1 for D (6 bases). V was shortened by 0 bases and J by 3 bases, with 19 bases between the two germline ends. Germline V lookup: CDR1 SGHRS, CDR2 YFSETQ. CDR3 length equals 17 residues. The CDR3 region is CASSLVTPPGANYEQYF. CDR3 bases: TGCGCCAGCAGCTTGGTAACTCCTCCAGGGGCAAACTACGAGCAGTACTTC.

The chain links TRBV10-3 to TRBJ1-2, with 8 bases identical to TRBD1. The CDR3 covers 14 residues. Germline V gives CDR1 ENHRY, CDR2 SYGVKD. J lost 2 bases, V lost 7 bases, and 6 bases had no gene match. The CDR3 sequence is CAITSGQENYGYTF. CDR3 nucleotides: TGTGCCATCACCTCGGGACAGGAGAACTATGGCTACACCTTC.

This clonotype was detected only a few times. This rearrangement joins TRBV12-3 or TRBV12-4 to TRBJ2-7; D is perhaps TRBD2 (7 bases). CDR3 length: 16 residues. Trimming removed 4 bases from V and 3 bases from J, with 19 bases in between. The CDR3 is CASSSSLGGASYEQYF. As DNA, the CDR3 is TGTGCCAGCAGTTCTTCTCTAGGGGGGGCTAGCTACGAGCAGTACTTC.

This clonotype was found a few times. The J gene is TRBJ2-3, the V gene TRBV7-2; possible D gene TRBD2, 5 bases. V was cut by 1 base and J by 12 bases, with 11 bases left in between. Germline V gene lookup returns CDR1 SGHTA and CDR2 FQGNSA. This CDR3 is built from 12 residues. For the CDR3, the DNA is TGTGCCAGCAGCTTAGACGTGGGAGTACAGTATTTT. Residues: CASSLDVGVQYF.